This T cell receptor (beta chain) is drawn from a study of patients and donors after allogeneic stem cell transplantation (dated by TCRdb to 2019 to 2021). The library was made by RT-PCR. This sample was sequenced with a NextSeq 550. TCRdb's own reprocessing of the public reads used fastp at Q25 and MiXCR and kept productive beta chains. Identical CDR3 protein sequences are pooled into one entry, listed with their most common genes and DNA. The sample includes about 200,000 distinct CDR3 sequences, with 35% to 45% observed a single time. The ten largest clones capture about 9.9% of the sample. There are a few counts of this clonotype. This clone's antigen is unknown. It has no much larger one-base neighbor in the sample; base qualities were not kept. Taken from cysteine to phenylalanine, the CDR3 has 13 residues. The retained sequence is limited to the CDR3, 39 bases, with the frame set at the first base. CDR1 and CDR2 (MNHEY, SVGAGI) derive from the germline V gene. A distance of 7 bases separates the germline ends of V and J, which lose 0 bases and 7 bases respectively.

The sample comprised blood, either unsorted or a sorted T cell fraction (not recorded which). The rearrangement combines TRBV6-5 with TRBJ1-3, with the D segment identity uncertain. The receptor comes from a human donor who was either an allogeneic HSCT recipient or a stem cell or donor lymphocyte infusion donor (not recorded which). It is not recorded whose cells these are; they may come from a transplant donor. CDR3 loop: CASSYSYGNTIYF. The DNA sequence is as follows: TGTGCCAGCAGTTACTCGTACGGGAACACCATATATTTT.